These 28 T cell receptor beta chains share one sample of origin, sequenced in a study of T cells in Graves' hyperthyroidism and ophthalmopathy. Amplification targeted TCR beta CDR3 regions from RNA transcripts. An initial round of RT-PCR targeting the TCR CDR3 relied on the HTBI primer set. TCRdb itself ran the multiplex PCR reads through MiXCR, one entry per CDR3 protein. The sample shows around 380,000 distinct CDR3 sequences, 13% of them seen only once. Sequencing was done on a sample of blood. Receptors originate from a young man with Graves' hyperthyroidism that later progressed to Graves' ophthalmopathy.

The CDR3 coding sequence is TGTGCCAGCAGTTCCTGGGACAGGGCCTTTAATGAAAAACTGTTTTTT. Its translation: CASSSWDRAFNEKLFF. This sequence joins TRBV27 and TRBJ1-4; 9 positions agree with TRBD1. V gave up 4 bases and J gave up 4 bases; unmatched junction bases: 7. The CDR3 length is 16 residues. The germline V gene has CDR1 MNHEY and CDR2 SMNVEV (reference sequence).

The rearrangement uses TRBV6-1 and TRBJ2-4; D is ambiguous. V lost 7 bases, J lost 0 bases, and 7 bases lay in between. Germline CDR1 and CDR2: MNHNS and SASEGT. The CDR3 has 13 residues. In nucleotides, the CDR3 is TGTGCCAGCATCGAGGTAGCCAAAAACATTCAGTACTTC. Protein sequence: CASIEVAKNIQYF.

This CDR3 reads CASSDPSPGFF. The CDR3 DNA follows: TGTGCCAGCAGTGACCCGTCCCCCGGGTTCTTC. V and J are TRBV6-1 and TRBJ2-1; D is unclear. The CDR3 totals 11 residues. The V end lost 3 bases, the J end lost 15 bases, and 12 bases lay between the germline ends. The germline V gene encodes CDR1 MNHNS and CDR2 SASEGT.

This clonotype appeared a few times. The rearrangement links TRBV14 to TRBJ2-2; D not certain. The germline CDR1 and CDR2 sequences are SGHDN and FVKESK. CDR3 length: 13 amino acids. Trimming removed 1 base from V and 7 bases from J, with 7 bases in between. The CDR3 DNA sequence: TGTGCCAGCAGCCAAGCTACCATCGGGGAGCTGTTTTTT. Residues: CASSQATIGELFF.

This clonotype was observed at least ten times. The rearrangement joins TRBV28 to TRBJ2-4, with D tentatively TRBD1 (6 bases). The ends were cut back, 6 bases at V and 3 bases at J, with 12 bases in the middle. CDR1 and CDR2 from the germline V gene are MDHEN and SYDVKM. This CDR3 contains 14 residues. In DNA, the CDR3 is TGTGCCAGCAGGGGGGTCAGGGGCAAAAACATTCAGTACTTC. Its translation is CASRGVRGKNIQYF.

The chain is built from TRBV30 and TRBJ1-1, with TRBD1 matching 8 bases. This CDR3 comprises 13 residues. With 4 bases clipped from V and 5 bases from J, the junction kept 6 bases outside the gene matches. CDR1 and CDR2 from the germline V gene are GTSNPN and SVGIG (reference sequence). The CDR3 DNA is TGTGCCTGGAACCAGGGGGCGAGGACTGAAGCTTTCTTT. It specifies CAWNQGARTEAFF.

This clonotype showed up many times. The chain couples TRBV7-9 to TRBJ2-5; TRBD1 is a possible D gene (6 bases). In germline, CDR1 is SEHNR, CDR2 FQNEAQ (reference sequence). The CDR3 is made up of 15 amino acids. V lost 0 bases to trimming and J lost 1 base, with 9 bases between them. CDR3 nucleotides: TGTGCCAGCAGCTTAGCGCAGGGGACCCAAGAGACCCAGTACTTC. As protein: CASSLAQGTQETQYF.

V gene TRBV6-2 or TRBV6-3 combines with J gene TRBJ1-2; TRBD1 aligns across 9 bases. The CDR3 sequence is 14 residues long. V shed 5 bases and J 7 bases; nucleotides not matched to a gene: 8. The germline gives CDR1 MNHEY, CDR2 SVGEGT. This CDR3 reads CASSPGQGFGGYTF. In nucleotides, the CDR3 is TGTGCCAGCAGTCCGGGACAGGGATTTGGTGGCTACACCTTC.

In its sample, this clonotype was seen a few times. The V call is TRBV11-3, the J call TRBJ2-7; 10 positions agree with TRBD1. This CDR3 has 15 residues. Germline CDR1 is SGHNT and CDR2 is YENEEA. Trimming cost V 0 bases and J 6 bases; bases outside gene matches: 5. Here the CDR3 reads CASSLDLDRGLEQYF. CDR3 coding DNA: TGTGCCAGCAGCTTAGATCTTGACAGGGGGCTCGAGCAGTACTTC. Based on the CDR3 plus reference TRBV11-3 and TRBJ2-7, the full variable domain is EAGVVQSPRYKIIEKKQPVAFWCNPISGHNTLYWYLQNLGQGPELLIRYENEEAVDDSQLPKDRFSAERLKGVDSTLKIQPAELGDSAVYLCASSLDLDRGLEQYFGPGTRLTVT.

This clonotype was detected ten times or more. This chain uses TRBV7-2 with TRBJ1-5; D is possibly TRBD1 (5 bases). Germline CDR1 and CDR2: SGHTA and FQGNSA. The V end lost 1 base, the J end lost 5 bases, and 12 bases lay between the germline ends. This CDR3 is built from 15 residues. CDR3 sequence reads: CASSLGTRTYQPQHF. CDR3 nucleotide sequence: TGTGCCAGCAGCTTAGGGACACGCACCTATCAGCCCCAGCATTTT.

This clonotype was observed many times. The chain links TRBV29-1 to TRBJ1-2; 8 positions match TRBD1. Trimming removed 1 base from V and 0 bases from J; junction bases left unmatched: 4. The CDR3 length is 15 residues. Germline CDR1 is SQVTM and CDR2 is ANQGSEA. CDR3 residues: CSVEGGGQANYGYTF. CDR3 sequence (DNA): TGCAGCGTTGAAGGTGGGGGACAGGCTAACTATGGCTACACCTTC.

The chain couples TRBV5-6 to TRBJ2-7; TRBD1 is a possible D gene (6 bases). Trimming removed 0 bases from V and 2 bases from J, with 12 bases in between. Germline V gives CDR1 SGHDT, CDR2 YYEEEE. The CDR3 covers 15 residues. The CDR3 sequence: CASSLGGGLTYEQYF. The CDR3 nucleotides read TGTGCCAGCAGCTTGGGAGGGGGTCTTACCTACGAGCAGTACTTC.

V usage is TRBV6-1 and J usage is TRBJ2-5; D unclear. In germline, CDR1 is MNHNS, CDR2 SASEGT. CDR3 length: 14 residues. The V end was cut by 1 base, the J end by 7 bases, with 13 bases between. The DNA of the CDR3 is TGTGCCAGCAGTGAAGTACCGAGCCTAGGGACCCAGTACTTC. The encoded protein is CASSEVPSLGTQYF.

The chain joins TRBV19 to TRBJ2-1; D gene uncertain. With 7 bases removed from V and 0 bases from J, the gap between germline ends came to 13 bases. This CDR3 region has 15 residues. Looked up from germline, CDR1 is LNHDA and CDR2 is SQIVND (reference sequence). Here the CDR3 reads CASKKGPGSYNEQFF. CDR3 sequence (DNA): TGTGCCAGTAAAAAGGGTCCTGGCTCCTACAATGAGCAGTTCTTC.

This clonotype was seen a handful of times. The V call is TRBV30, the J call TRBJ1-6; no firm D call. Trimming pared 1 base from V and 14 bases from J, leaving 9 bases between. The CDR3 has 11 amino acids. Germline V gene data show CDR1 as GTSNPN and CDR2 as SVGIG (reference sequence). The CDR3 DNA follows: TGTGCCTGGAGTGCCCGATTCACCCTCCACTTT. Translation gives CAWSARFTLHF.

The CDR3 spells CASSAGWGTGESPLHF. As DNA, the CDR3 is TGCGCCAGCAGCGCCGGATGGGGCACGGGAGAGTCACCCCTCCACTTT. The chain has TRBV5-1 and TRBJ1-6; weak D call: TRBD1 (5 bases). Trimming removed 4 bases at V and 10 bases at J, with 21 bases between. The germline V gene has CDR1 SGHRS and CDR2 YFSETQ. This CDR3 region has 16 residues.

Only a few counts were recorded for this clonotype. The chain couples TRBV12-3 or TRBV12-4 to TRBJ1-4, with D unresolved. The CDR3 totals 12 residues. The V gene lost 1 base and the J gene lost 10 bases, with 7 bases spanning the gap. CDR3 amino acids: CASSLGDRKLFF. CDR3 DNA sequence: TGTGCCAGCAGTTTAGGAGATCGAAAACTGTTTTTT.

Many counts were recorded for this clonotype. The chain recombines TRBV2 with TRBJ2-5, with D hard to call. V dropped 2 bases and J dropped 5 bases, with 9 bases sitting between them. The CDR3 consists of 13 residues. Looked up from germline, CDR1 is SNHLY and CDR2 is FYNNEI. CDR3 DNA sequence: TGTGCCAGCAGTGAACGCAGAGAGGAGACCCAGTACTTC. Its translation: CASSERREETQYF.

This clonotype was counted at least ten times. The chain carries TRBV11-2 and TRBJ1-1; D not resolved. CDR3 length: 13 residues. Germline V CDR1 and CDR2: SGHAT, FQNNGV. V was clipped by 11 bases and J by 2 bases, with 15 bases between them. The CDR3 nucleotides are TGTGCCCGAGTCATCGCGCCTAACACTGAAGCTTTCTTT. This codes for CARVIAPNTEAFF.

A few counts support this clonotype. The V gene is TRBV5-6, the J gene TRBJ2-7, with D uncertain. The CDR3 extends over 15 amino acids. Germline CDR1 is SGHDT and CDR2 is YYEEEE. Trimming pared 0 bases from V and 2 bases from J, leaving 12 bases between. The CDR3 loop reads CASSLEIAPTYEQYF. CDR3 nucleotide sequence: TGTGCCAGCAGCTTGGAGATCGCCCCCACCTACGAGCAGTACTTC.

This clonotype was found many times. The chain combines TRBV20-1 with TRBJ2-3; 10 bases map to TRBD2. V dropped 1 base and J dropped 2; count of bases not matched to a gene: 3. CDR1 DFQATT and CDR2 SNEGSKA come from the germline V gene (reference sequence). The CDR3 is made up of 15 amino acids. The CDR3 sequence is CSARVLAGFTDTQYF. CDR3 nucleotides: TGCAGTGCTAGAGTACTAGCGGGATTCACAGATACGCAGTATTTT.

There are a few counts of this clonotype. The chain employs TRBV4-1 and TRBJ2-7, with 7 bases aligning to TRBD1. CDR1 and CDR2 (germline): MGHRA, YSYEKL. CDR3 size: 16 residues. The trim removed 1 base at V and 3 bases at J, leaving 9 bases unmatched. CDR3 nucleotide sequence: TGCGCCAGCAGCCAAGCCTTTACAGGGGCAGGCTACGAGCAGTACTTC. This codes for CASSQAFTGAGYEQYF.

This clonotype has a handful of counts. The chain combines TRBV12-3 or TRBV12-4 with TRBJ1-3; a possible D gene is TRBD1 (5 bases). Trimming stripped 5 bases from V and 7 bases from J, with 15 bases between. This CDR3 comprises 14 residues. The CDR3 spells CASSIPGPGNTIYF. The CDR3, as DNA: TGTGCCAGCAGTATACCGGGACCGGGGAACACCATATATTTT.

This clonotype was seen ten or more times. The V gene is TRBV28, the J gene TRBJ1-5; a possible D gene is TRBD1 (5 bases). Looked up from germline, CDR1 is MDHEN and CDR2 is SYDVKM. This CDR3 contains 13 residues. Trimming shortened V by 2 bases and J by 7 bases, and 9 bases separated the two germline ends. This chain's CDR3 is CASSLGGRQPQHF. CDR3 nucleotide sequence: TGTGCCAGCAGTTTAGGGGGGAGACAGCCCCAGCATTTT.

This chain joins TRBV7-8 and TRBJ1-4, with 7 bases identical to TRBD1. CDR1 is SGHVS, CDR2 FQNEAQ, per germline. The CDR3 spans 15 residues. V shed 5 bases, J shed 7 bases, and the junction held 10 bases outside the gene matches. The CDR3 sequence is CASSGHRGLSEKLFF. The CDR3 DNA reads TGTGCCAGCAGCGGTCACAGGGGCCTGAGTGAAAAACTGTTTTTT.

This clonotype was detected ten times or more. The chain is built from TRBV29-1 and TRBJ2-1; D not resolved. V dropped 4 bases and J dropped 7 bases, with 5 bases sitting between them. The germline CDR1 and CDR2 sequences are SQVTM and ANQGSEA. The CDR3 covers 10 residues. CDR3 loop: CSVGSNEQFF. CDR3 DNA sequence: TGCAGCGTTGGGTCTAATGAGCAGTTCTTC.

This clonotype was seen at least ten times. The genes are TRBV27 and TRBJ2-7; no reliable D call. CDR3 size: 13 residues. Germline V lookup: CDR1 MNHEY, CDR2 SMNVEV (reference sequence). Deletions cut 3 bases from V and 2 bases from J, with 8 bases between. The CDR3 is CASSFSMTYEQYF. The CDR3 coding sequence is TGTGCCAGCAGTTTTTCGATGACCTACGAGCAGTACTTC.

A note on this clonotype: This may arise from a read error, as a much more abundant clone is one base away. Since the CDR3 does not end with the conserved phenylalanine or tryptophan, this likely comes from a read error. V gene TRBV5-1 combines with J gene TRBJ2-2, with 7 positions matching TRBD1. Germline CDR1 is SGHRS and CDR2 is YFSETQ. Losses at the gene ends were 3 bases for V and 0 bases for J; bases not matched to a gene: 2. The CDR3 runs 15 residues. CDR3 amino acids: CASSSGQSNTGELFS. The DNA for the CDR3 is TGCGCCAGCAGCTCGGGACAGTCGAACACCGGGGAGCTGTTTTCT.